This T cell receptor beta chain was documented in a study of shared clonotypes between healthy human individuals. General study points: Sharing across a few donors was seen in approximately 5.2% of naive CD4 clonotypes.

As concerns this clone: As yet, its antigen is unknown.

Samples underwent the assay at deep level. Method: immunoSEQ multiplex PCR; TCRdb's copy keeps in-frame clones and lacks some. The table lists 2 million to 3 million clones, 93% of them singletons, with 0.36% in the top ten. Per germline, CDR1 SGHTA and CDR2 FQGTGA. J lost 9 bases, V lost 2 bases, and 7 bases had no gene match. There are 14 residues in the CDR3. The clonotype comes from a man between 18 and 35 years old in good health. Some clones in this sample may be carry-over from other donors' samples. The chain is built from TRBV7-3 and TRBJ2-1; the match to TRBD2 covers 7 bases. What was sequenced was naive CD4+ T cells from PBMCs. Subset denoted: CD45RA+ positively selected. CDR3 DNA: TGTGCCAGCAGCTTAGCGGGAGTGTTGAGTGAGCAGTTCTTC. Translation gives CASSLAGVLSEQFF.